This T cell receptor (beta chain) was captured in a study of response to subunit inactivated influenza vaccine. Whole-study findings and limits: Seasonal influenza vaccination, on each occasion, was suggested by the authors to recruit few new T cells.

This CDR3 is built from 12 residues. Trimming shortened V by 8 bases and J by 9 bases, and 14 bases separated the two germline ends. Germline values: CDR1 KGHDR, CDR2 SFDVKD. This clonotype was seen a few times. What it binds is unknown. MiXCR, run by TCRdb on the RT-PCR reads, gives a single entry per CDR3 protein. The data hold about 610,000 distinct CDR3 sequences, with 14% observed a single time. The sequences come from PBMCs from blood, collected 11 to 12 days after vaccination. This receptor was identified in a man aged 50-59 years who received an inactivated influenza vaccine. The rearrangement joins TRBV24-1 to TRBJ2-3; D gene unclear. CDR3 protein: CATIGDLGTQYF. The CDR3 DNA reads TGTGCCACCATAGGAGACCTTGGGACGCAGTATTTT.